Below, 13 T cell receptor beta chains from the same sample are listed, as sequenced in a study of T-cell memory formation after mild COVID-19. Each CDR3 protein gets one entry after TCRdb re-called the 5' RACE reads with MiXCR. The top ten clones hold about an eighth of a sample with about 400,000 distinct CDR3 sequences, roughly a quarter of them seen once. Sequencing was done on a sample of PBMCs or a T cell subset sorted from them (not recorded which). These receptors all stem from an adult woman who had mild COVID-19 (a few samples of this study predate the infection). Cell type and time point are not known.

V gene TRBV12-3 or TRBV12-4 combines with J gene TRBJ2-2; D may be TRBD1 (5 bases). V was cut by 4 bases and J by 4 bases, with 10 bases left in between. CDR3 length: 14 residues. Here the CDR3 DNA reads TGTGCCAGCAGTTCGCGGACACTCACCGGGGAGCTGTTTTTT. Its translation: CASSSRTLTGELFF.

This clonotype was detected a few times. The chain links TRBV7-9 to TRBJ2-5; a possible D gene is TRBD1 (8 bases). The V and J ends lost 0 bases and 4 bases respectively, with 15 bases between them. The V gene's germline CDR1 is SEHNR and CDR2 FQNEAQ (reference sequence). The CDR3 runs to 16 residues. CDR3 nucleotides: TGTGCCAGCAGCTTAGCCACAGGGGGGGTTGGAGAGACCCAGTACTTC. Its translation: CASSLATGGVGETQYF.

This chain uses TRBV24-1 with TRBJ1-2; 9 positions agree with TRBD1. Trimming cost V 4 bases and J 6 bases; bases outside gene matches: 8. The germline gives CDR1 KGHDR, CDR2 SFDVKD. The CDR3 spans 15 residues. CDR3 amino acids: CATSDPGQGLNGYTF. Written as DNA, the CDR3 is TGTGCCACCAGTGACCCAGGACAGGGGCTCAATGGCTACACCTTC.

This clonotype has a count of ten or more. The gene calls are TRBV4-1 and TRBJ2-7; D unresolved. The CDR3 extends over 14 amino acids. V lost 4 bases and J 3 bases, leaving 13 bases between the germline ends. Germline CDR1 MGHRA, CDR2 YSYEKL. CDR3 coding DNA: TGCGCCAGCAGCCCGTCCTTGGACGGCTACGAGCAGTACTTC. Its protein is CASSPSLDGYEQYF.

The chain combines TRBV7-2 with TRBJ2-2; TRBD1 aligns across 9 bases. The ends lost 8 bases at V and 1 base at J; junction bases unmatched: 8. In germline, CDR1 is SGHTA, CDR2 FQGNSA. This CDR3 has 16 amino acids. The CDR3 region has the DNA TGTGCCAGCCGAGCCCCGGGACAGGGGAACACCGGGGAGCTGTTTTTT. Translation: CASRAPGQGNTGELFF.

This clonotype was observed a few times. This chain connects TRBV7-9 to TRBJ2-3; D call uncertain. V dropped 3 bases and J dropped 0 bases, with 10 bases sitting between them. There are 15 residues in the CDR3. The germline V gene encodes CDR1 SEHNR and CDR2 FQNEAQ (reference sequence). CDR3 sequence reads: CASSLKSASTDTQYF. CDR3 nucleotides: TGTGCCAGCAGCTTGAAAAGCGCCAGCACAGATACGCAGTATTTT.

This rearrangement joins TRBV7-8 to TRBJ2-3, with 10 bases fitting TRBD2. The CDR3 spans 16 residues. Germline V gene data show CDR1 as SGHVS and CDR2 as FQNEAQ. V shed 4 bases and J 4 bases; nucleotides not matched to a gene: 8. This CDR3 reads CASSSDIAGGSDTQYF. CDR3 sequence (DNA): TGTGCCAGCAGCTCCGACATAGCGGGGGGTTCAGATACGCAGTATTTT.

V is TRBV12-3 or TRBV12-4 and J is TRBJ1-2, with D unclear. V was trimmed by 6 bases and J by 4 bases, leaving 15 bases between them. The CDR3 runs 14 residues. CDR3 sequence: CASSRRWATYGYTF. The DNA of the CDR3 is TGTGCCAGCAGCCGGCGTTGGGCTACCTATGGCTACACCTTC.

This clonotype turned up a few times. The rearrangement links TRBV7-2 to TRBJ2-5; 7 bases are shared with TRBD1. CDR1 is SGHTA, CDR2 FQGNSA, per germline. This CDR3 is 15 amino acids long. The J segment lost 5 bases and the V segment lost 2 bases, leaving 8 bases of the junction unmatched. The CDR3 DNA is TGTGCCAGCAGCTTATGGACAGGTCAGCAGGAGACCCAGTACTTC. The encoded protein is CASSLWTGQQETQYF.

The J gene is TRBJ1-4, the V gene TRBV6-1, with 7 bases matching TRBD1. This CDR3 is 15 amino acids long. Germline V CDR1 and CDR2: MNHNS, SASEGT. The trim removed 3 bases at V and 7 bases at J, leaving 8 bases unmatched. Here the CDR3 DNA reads TGTGCCAGCAGTGATGGGGGGACAGCGCGTGAAAAACTGTTTTTT. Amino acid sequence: CASSDGGTAREKLFF.

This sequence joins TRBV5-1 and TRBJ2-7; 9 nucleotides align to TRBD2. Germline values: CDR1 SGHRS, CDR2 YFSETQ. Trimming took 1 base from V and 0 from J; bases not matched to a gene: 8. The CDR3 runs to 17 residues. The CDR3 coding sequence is TGCGCCAGCAGCTTGCGGGCTAGCGGGGCCCGCTCCTACGAGCAGTACTTC. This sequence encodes CASSLRASGARSYEQYF.

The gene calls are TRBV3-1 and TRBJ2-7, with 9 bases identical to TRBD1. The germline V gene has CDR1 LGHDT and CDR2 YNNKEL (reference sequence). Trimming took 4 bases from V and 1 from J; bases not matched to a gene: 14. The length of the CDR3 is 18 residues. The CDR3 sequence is CASSLAVTGTGYSYEQYF. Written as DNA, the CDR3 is TGTGCCAGCAGCCTTGCTGTTACCGGGACAGGGTATTCCTACGAGCAGTACTTC.

The CDR3 spells CASSLALAENEQFF. The DNA of the CDR3 is TGTGCCAGCAGCTTAGCACTAGCGGAGAATGAGCAGTTCTTC. This chain links TRBV7-2 with TRBJ2-1; TRBD2 matches 8 bases. CDR1 is SGHTA and CDR2 is FQGNSA in the germline V gene. J lost 7 bases, V lost 0 bases, and 2 bases had no gene match. This CDR3 is built from 14 residues.